The present T cell receptor (beta chain) was sequenced within a study of graft-versus-host responses after intestinal transplantation. Study results and limitations: Among recipient marrow samples, GvH clones were found; some appeared first in ileum or blood.

With respect to this clone: As yet, its antigen is unknown.

Some clones are missing from TCRdb's copy, which holds only in-frame ones; the method was immunoSEQ multiplex PCR. The sample yields 100,000 to 120,000 clones, 90% to 95% seen once. This clonotype was sampled from a human donor who received an intestinal transplant. The source material was unstimulated CD8+ T cells sorted from spleen or lymph node cells, sampled before intestinal transplant.

CDR3 DNA sequence: TGTGCCAGCAGTTTGTGGGGACTAGCGGGAGGGGGTGGCACAGATACGCAGTATTTT. This translates into CASSLWGLAGGGGTDTQYF. The chain carries TRBV27 and TRBJ2-3; the match to TRBD2 covers 16 bases. The V gene end was trimmed by 3 bases and the J gene end by 1 base; junction bases not matched to a gene: 7. Germline loops: CDR1 MNHEY, CDR2 SMNVEV (reference sequence). The CDR3 totals 19 residues.